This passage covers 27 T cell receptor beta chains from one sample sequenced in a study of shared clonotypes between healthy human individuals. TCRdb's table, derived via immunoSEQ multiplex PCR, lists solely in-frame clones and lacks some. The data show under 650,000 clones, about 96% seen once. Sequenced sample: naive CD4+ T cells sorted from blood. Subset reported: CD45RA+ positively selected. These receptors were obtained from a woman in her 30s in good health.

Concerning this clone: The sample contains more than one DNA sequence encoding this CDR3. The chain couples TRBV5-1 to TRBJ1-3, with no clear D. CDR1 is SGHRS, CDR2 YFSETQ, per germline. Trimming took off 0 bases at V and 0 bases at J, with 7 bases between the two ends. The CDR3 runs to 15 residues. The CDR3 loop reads CASSLGRSSGNTIYF. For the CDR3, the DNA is TGCGCCAGCAGCTTGGGTCGCAGCTCTGGAAACACCATATATTTT.

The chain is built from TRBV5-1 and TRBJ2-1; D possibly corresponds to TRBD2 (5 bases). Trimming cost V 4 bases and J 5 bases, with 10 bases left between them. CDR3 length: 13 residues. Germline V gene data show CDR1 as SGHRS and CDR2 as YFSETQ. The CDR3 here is CASSRTPDNEQFF. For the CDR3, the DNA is TGCGCCAGCAGCCGGACTCCGGACAATGAGCAGTTCTTC.

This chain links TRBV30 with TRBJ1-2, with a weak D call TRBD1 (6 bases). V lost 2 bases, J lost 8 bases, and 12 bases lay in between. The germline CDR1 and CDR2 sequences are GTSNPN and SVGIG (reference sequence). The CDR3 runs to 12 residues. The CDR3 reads CAWSSGGAGYTF. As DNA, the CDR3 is TGTGCCTGGAGTAGCGGGGGCGCGGGCTACACCTTC. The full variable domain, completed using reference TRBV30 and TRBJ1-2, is SQTIHQWPATLVQPVGSPLSLECTVEGTSNPNLYWYRQAAGRGLQLLFYSVGIGQISSEVPQNLSASRPQDRQFILSSKKLLLSDSGFYLCAWSSGGAGYTFGSGTRLTVV.

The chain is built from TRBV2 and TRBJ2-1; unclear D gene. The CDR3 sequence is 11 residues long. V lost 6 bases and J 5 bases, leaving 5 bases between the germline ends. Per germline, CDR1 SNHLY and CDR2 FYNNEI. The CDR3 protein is CASSWDNEQFF. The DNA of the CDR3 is TGTGCCAGCAGCTGGGACAATGAGCAGTTCTTC. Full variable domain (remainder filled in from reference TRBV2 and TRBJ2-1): EPEVTQTPSHQVTQMGQEVILRCVPISNHLYFYWYRQILGQKVEFLVSFYNNEISEKSEIFDDQFSVERPDGSNFTLKIRSTKLEDSAMYFCASSWDNEQFFGPGTRLTVL.

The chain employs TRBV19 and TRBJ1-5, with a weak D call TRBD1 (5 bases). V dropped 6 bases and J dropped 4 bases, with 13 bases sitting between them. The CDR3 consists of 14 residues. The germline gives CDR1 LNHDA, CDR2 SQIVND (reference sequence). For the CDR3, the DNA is TGTGCCAGTAGCCCCGTGGGGGTTAATCAGCCCCAGCATTTT. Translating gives CASSPVGVNQPQHF. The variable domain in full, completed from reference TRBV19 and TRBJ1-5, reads DGGITQSPKYLFRKEGQNVTLSCEQNLNHDAMYWYRQDPGQGLRLIYYSQIVNDFQKGDIAEGYSVSREKKESFPLTVTSAQKNPTAFYLCASSPVGVNQPQHFGDGTRLSIL.

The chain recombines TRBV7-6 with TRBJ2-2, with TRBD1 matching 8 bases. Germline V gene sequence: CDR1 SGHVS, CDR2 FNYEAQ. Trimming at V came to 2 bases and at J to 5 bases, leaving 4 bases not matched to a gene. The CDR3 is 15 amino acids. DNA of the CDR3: TGTGCCAGCAGCTTACAGGGGGCAGGAACCGGGGAGCTGTTTTTT. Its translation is CASSLQGAGTGELFF. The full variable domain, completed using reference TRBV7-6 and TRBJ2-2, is GAGVSQSPRYKVTKRGQDVALRCDPISGHVSLYWYRQALGQGPEFLTYFNYEAQQDKSGLPNDRFSAERPEGSISTLTIQRTEQRDSAMYRCASSLQGAGTGELFFGEGSRLTVL.

This CDR3 reads CASSLDGNTGELFF. The DNA of the CDR3 is TGTGCCAGCAGCCTCGACGGCAACACCGGGGAGCTGTTTTTT. The chain employs TRBV14 and TRBJ2-2; D is unclear. CDR3 length equals 14 residues. V shed 4 bases and J shed 2 bases, with 8 bases lying between them. The germline gives CDR1 SGHDN, CDR2 FVKESK.

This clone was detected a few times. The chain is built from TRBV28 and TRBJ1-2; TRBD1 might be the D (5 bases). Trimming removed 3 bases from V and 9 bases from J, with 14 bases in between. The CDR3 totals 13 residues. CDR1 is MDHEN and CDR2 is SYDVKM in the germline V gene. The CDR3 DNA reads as TGTGCCAGCAGTTTCGAGGGGATTGTTCGCTACACCTTC. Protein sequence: CASSFEGIVRYTF.

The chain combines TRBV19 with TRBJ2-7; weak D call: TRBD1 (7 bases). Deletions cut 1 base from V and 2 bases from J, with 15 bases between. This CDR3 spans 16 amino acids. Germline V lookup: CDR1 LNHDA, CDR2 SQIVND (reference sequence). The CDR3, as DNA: TGTGCCAGTAGTATAGCGCGGGGACAGCTTACCTACGAGCAGTACTTC. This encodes CASSIARGQLTYEQYF.

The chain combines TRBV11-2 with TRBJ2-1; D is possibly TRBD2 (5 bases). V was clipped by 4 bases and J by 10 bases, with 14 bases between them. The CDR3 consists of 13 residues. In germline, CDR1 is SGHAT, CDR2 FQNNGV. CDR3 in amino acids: CASSSSSSLEQFF. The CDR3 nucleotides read TGTGCCAGCAGCTCCTCTAGCTCCTTGGAGCAGTTCTTC.

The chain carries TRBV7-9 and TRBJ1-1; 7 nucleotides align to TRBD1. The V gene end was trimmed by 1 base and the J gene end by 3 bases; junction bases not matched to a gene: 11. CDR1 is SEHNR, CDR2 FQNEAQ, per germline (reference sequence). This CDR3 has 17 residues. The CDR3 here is CASSLGVAGGGDTEAFF. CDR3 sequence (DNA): TGTGCCAGCAGCTTAGGTGTCGCAGGGGGAGGGGACACTGAAGCTTTCTTT. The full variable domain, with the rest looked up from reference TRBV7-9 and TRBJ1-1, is DTGVSQNPRHKITKRGQNVTFRCDPISEHNRLYWYRQTLGQGPEFLTYFQNEAQLEKSRLLSDRFSAERPKGSFSTLEIQRTEQGDSAMYLCASSLGVAGGGDTEAFFGQGTRLTVV.

CDR3 residues: CASSMADTQYF. The CDR3 coding sequence is TGTGCCAGCTCGATGGCAGATACGCAGTATTTT. The J gene is TRBJ2-3, the V gene TRBV18; D unclear. This CDR3 contains 11 residues. Germline-derived CDR1 and CDR2 are KGHSH and LQKENI. Trimming left V 6 bases short and J 4 bases short, with 5 bases between.

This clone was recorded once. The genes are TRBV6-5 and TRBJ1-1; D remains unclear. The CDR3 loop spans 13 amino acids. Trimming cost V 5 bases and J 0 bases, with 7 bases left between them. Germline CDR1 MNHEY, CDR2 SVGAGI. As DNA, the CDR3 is TGTGCCAGCAGTGGCTACATGAACACTGAAGCTTTCTTT. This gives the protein CASSGYMNTEAFF.

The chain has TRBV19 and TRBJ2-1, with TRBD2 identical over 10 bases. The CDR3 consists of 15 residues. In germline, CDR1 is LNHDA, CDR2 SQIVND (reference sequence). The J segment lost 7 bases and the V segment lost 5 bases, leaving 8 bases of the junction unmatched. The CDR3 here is CASSSLAGARNEQFF. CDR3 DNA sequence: TGTGCCAGTAGTTCCCTAGCGGGAGCTCGGAATGAGCAGTTCTTC.

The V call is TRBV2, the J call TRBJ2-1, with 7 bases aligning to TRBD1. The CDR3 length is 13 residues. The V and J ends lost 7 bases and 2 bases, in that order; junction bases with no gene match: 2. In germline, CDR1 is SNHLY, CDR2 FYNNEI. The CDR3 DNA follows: TGTGCCAGCAAGACAGGGCCCTACAATGAGCAGTTCTTC. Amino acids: CASKTGPYNEQFF. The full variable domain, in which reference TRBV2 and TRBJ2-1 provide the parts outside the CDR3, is EPEVTQTPSHQVTQMGQEVILRCVPISNHLYFYWYRQILGQKVEFLVSFYNNEISEKSEIFDDQFSVERPDGSNFTLKIRSTKLEDSAMYFCASKTGPYNEQFFGPGTRLTVL.

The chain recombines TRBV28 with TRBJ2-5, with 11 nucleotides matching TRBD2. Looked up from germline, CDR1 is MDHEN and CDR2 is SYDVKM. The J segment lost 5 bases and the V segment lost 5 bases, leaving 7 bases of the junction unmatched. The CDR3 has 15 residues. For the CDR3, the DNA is TGTGCCAGCAGTCCACTGACTAGCGGGGTGGAGACCCAGTACTTC. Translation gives CASSPLTSGVETQYF.

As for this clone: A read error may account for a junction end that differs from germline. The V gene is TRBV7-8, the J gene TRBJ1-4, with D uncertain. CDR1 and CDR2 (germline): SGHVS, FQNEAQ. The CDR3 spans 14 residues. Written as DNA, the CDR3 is TGCGCCAGCAGCTTTAGAAGGTCAAATGAAAAACTGTTTTTT. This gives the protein CASSFRRSNEKLFF.

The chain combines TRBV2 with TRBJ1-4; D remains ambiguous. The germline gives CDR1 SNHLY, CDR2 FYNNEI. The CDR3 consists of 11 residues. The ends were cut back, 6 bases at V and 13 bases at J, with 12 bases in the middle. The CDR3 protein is CASSPEGGLFF. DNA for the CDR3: TGTGCCAGCAGCCCGGAGGGTGGACTGTTTTTT.

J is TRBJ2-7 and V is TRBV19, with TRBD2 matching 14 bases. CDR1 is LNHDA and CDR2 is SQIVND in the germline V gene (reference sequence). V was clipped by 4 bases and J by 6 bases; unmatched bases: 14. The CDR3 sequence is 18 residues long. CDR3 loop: CASSRDHAGLAGAREQYF. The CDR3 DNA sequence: TGTGCCAGTAGTAGGGACCACGCGGGACTAGCGGGAGCTCGCGAGCAGTACTTC. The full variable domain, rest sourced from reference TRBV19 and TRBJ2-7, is DGGITQSPKYLFRKEGQNVTLSCEQNLNHDAMYWYRQDPGQGLRLIYYSQIVNDFQKGDIAEGYSVSREKKESFPLTVTSAQKNPTAFYLCASSRDHAGLAGAREQYFGPGTRLTVT.

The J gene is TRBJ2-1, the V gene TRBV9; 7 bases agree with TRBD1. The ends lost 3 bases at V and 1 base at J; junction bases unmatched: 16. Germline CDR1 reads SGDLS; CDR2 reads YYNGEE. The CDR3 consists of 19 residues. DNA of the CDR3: TGTGCCAGCAGCGCACCCCGGGACAGACCCTTAAGGTCCTACAATGAGCAGTTCTTC. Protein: CASSAPRDRPLRSYNEQFF.

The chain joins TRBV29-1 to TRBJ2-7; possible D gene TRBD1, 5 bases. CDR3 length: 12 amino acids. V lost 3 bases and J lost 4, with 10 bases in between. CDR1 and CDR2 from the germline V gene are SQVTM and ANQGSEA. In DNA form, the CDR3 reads TGCAGCGTTGATGGGCAGGGATACGAGCAGTACTTC. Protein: CSVDGQGYEQYF.

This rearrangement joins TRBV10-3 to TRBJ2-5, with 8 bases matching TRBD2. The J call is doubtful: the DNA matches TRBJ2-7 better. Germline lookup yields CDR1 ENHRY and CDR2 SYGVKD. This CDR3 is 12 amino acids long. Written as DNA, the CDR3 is TGTGCGGCTCGAGCGGGGGCCTACGAGCAGTACTTC. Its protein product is CAARAGAYEQYF.

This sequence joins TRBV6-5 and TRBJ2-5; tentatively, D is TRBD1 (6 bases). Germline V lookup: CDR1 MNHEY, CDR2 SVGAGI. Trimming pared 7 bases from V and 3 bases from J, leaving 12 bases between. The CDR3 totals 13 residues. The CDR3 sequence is CASTGQPKETQYF. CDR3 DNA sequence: TGTGCCAGCACCGGACAGCCTAAAGAGACCCAGTACTTC.

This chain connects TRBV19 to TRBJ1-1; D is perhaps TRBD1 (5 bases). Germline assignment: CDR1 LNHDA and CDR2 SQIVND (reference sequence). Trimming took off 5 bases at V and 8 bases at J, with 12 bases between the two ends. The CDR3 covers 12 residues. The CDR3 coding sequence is TGTGCCAGTAGTTCGACAGAAGTAGAAGCTTTCTTT. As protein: CASSSTEVEAFF.

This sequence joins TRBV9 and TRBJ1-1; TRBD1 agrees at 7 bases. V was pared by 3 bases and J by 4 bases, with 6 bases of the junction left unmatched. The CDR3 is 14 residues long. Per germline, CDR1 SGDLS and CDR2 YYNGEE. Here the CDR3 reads CASSAYRGGTEAFF. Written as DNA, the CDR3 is TGTGCCAGCAGCGCGTACAGGGGAGGCACTGAAGCTTTCTTT.

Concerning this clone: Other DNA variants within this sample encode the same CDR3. CDR3 region: CASSLVPSGSNEQFF. Here the CDR3 DNA reads TGCGCCAGCAGCTTGGTTCCTAGCGGATCTAATGAGCAGTTCTTC. The chain is built from TRBV5-1 and TRBJ2-1; TRBD2 matches 7 bases. Germline values: CDR1 SGHRS, CDR2 YFSETQ. J lost 7 bases, V lost 0 bases, and 7 bases had no gene match. This CDR3 contains 15 residues.

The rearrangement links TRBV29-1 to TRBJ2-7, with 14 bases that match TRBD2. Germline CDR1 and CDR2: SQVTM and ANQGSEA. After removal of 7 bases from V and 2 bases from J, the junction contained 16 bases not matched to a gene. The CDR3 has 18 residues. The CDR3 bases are TGCAGCGCCAGCGGAGAAAAAGGACTAGCGGGAGGACCCTACGAGCAGTACTTC. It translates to CSASGEKGLAGGPYEQYF.